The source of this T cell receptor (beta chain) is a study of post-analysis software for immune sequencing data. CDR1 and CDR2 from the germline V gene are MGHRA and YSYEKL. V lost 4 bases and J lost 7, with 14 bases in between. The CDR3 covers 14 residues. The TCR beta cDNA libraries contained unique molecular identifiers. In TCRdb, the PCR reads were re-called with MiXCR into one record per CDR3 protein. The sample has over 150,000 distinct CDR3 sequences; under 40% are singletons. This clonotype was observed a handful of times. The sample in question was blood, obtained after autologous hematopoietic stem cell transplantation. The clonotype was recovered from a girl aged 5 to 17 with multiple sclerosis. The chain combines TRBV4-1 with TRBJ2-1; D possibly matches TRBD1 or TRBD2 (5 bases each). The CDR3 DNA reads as TGCGCCAGCAGCCCCAGGGACGAGTATAATGAGCAGTTCTTC. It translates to CASSPRDEYNEQFF.